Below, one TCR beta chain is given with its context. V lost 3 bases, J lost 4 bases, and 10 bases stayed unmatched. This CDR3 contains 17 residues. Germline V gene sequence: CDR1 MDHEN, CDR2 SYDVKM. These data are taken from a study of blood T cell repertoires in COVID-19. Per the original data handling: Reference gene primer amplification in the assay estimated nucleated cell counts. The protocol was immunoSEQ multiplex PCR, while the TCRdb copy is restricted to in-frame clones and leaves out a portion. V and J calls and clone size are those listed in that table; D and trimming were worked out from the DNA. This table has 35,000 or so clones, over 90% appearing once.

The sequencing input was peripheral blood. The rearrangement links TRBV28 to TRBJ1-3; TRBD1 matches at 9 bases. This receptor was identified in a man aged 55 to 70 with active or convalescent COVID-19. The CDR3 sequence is CASSFSGTGFFGNTIYF. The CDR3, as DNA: TGTGCCAGCAGTTTTTCCGGGACAGGGTTCTTCGGAAACACCATATATTTT.